This record concerns one T cell receptor beta chain sequence. As yet, its antigen is unknown. The CDR3 has 16 amino acids. Looked up from germline, CDR1 is SGHKS and CDR2 is YYEKEE (reference sequence). V was cut by 4 bases and J by 4 bases, with 20 bases left in between. The data originate from a study of cytomegalovirus exposure and HLA in healthy donors. Study outcomes and limitations: Both high specificity and high sensitivity reportedly marked the classifier's diagnosis of cytomegalovirus status. It was taken for granted in presence/absence analyses that sequencing depth across donors was roughly uniform.

The PCR contained 60 Vbeta and 13 Jbeta primers. This table comes from immunoSEQ multiplex PCR, and its TCRdb copy is limited to in-frame clones, with some not included. The sample table includes approximately 110,000 clones. Sequencing input: PBMCs. The sequence was obtained from a man aged 18 to 35 in good health and CMV-seronegative. The chain carries TRBV5-5 and TRBJ1-1; possibly TRBD1 for D (5 bases). This chain's CDR3 is CASSPSTPGWGTEAFF. The CDR3 region has the DNA TGTGCCAGCAGCCCCTCGACCCCAGGGTGGGGCACTGAAGCTTTCTTT.